This entry lists 23 T cell receptor beta chains sequenced from one sample in a study of T cells in Graves' hyperthyroidism and ophthalmopathy. RNA transcripts served as the template for amplifying TCR beta CDR3 regions. The TCR CDR3 first-round RT-PCR relied on the HTBI primer set. TCRdb passed the multiplex PCR reads through MiXCR, listing each CDR3 protein once. The repertoire holds more than 650,000 distinct CDR3 sequences, with 12% to 15% as singletons. The sequenced material came from blood. The receptors were sampled from a woman between 18 and 29 years old with Graves' hyperthyroidism.

This chain joins TRBV5-5 and TRBJ2-2; D call uncertain. Trimming removed 0 bases at V and 6 bases at J, with 12 bases between. This CDR3 comprises 15 residues. Germline V lookup: CDR1 SGHKS, CDR2 YYEKEE (reference sequence). For the CDR3, the DNA is TGTGCCAGCAGCTTGGGCGTATCAGGACCCGGGGAGCTGTTTTTT. It yields the protein CASSLGVSGPGELFF.

This clonotype has ten or more counts. This CDR3 is CSARGEYGYTF. As DNA, the CDR3 is TGCAGTGCTAGGGGAGAGTATGGCTACACCTTC. The J gene is TRBJ1-2, the V gene TRBV20-1; D remains ambiguous. Germline lookup yields CDR1 DFQATT and CDR2 SNEGSKA (reference sequence). V lost 3 bases to trimming and J lost 5 bases, with 7 bases between them. The CDR3 has 11 amino acids.

V and J are TRBV4-1 and TRBJ1-6; D uncertain. Trimming stripped 3 bases from V and 10 bases from J, with 7 bases between. From germline, CDR1 is MGHRA and CDR2 YSYEKL. The CDR3 runs 12 residues. CDR3 loop: CASSQIGSPLHF. Written as DNA, the CDR3 is TGCGCCAGCAGCCAGATAGGGTCACCCCTCCACTTT.

This clonotype has only a few counts. This rearrangement joins TRBV6-6 to TRBJ2-7; 8 bases are a match to TRBD2. This CDR3 has 17 amino acids. J was trimmed by 3 bases and V by 0 bases; bases with no gene match: 10. CDR1 is MNHNY, CDR2 SVGAGI, per germline (reference sequence). This chain's CDR3 is CASSYSGPSGRNYEQYF. The CDR3 bases are TGTGCCAGCAGTTACTCAGGCCCCAGCGGGAGAAACTACGAGCAGTACTTC.

This clonotype was seen many times. Its ends do not fully match the called genes, so a read error is possible. The chain has TRBV5-1 and TRBJ2-7; a weak D match, TRBD2 (6 bases). Germline CDR1 SGHRS, CDR2 YFSETQ. The length of the CDR3 is 15 residues. The CDR3 loop is CASSLVSGYSYEQYF. The CDR3 bases are TGTGCCAGCAGCTTAGTTAGCGGCTACTCCTACGAGCAGTACTTC.

This clonotype appeared a few times. This chain connects TRBV6-5 to TRBJ2-2, with D perhaps TRBD2 (5 bases). V lost 4 bases and J 4 bases, leaving 13 bases between the germline ends. From germline, CDR1 is MNHEY and CDR2 SVGAGI. The CDR3 is 15 residues long. CDR3 amino acids: CASSWTSGPTGELFF. DNA for the CDR3: TGTGCCAGCAGTTGGACGAGCGGCCCCACCGGGGAGCTGTTTTTT.

This chain links TRBV12-3 or TRBV12-4 with TRBJ2-5; 12 bases agree with TRBD2. The junction had 6 bases not matched to a gene; V was cut back by 5 bases and J by 5 bases. The CDR3 has 15 residues. The CDR3 region has the DNA TGTGCCAGCAGTCCGCCACTAGCGGGAGGCGAGACCCAGTACTTC. This codes for CASSPPLAGGETQYF.

The chain employs TRBV5-1 and TRBJ1-5, with D uncertain. Trimming stripped 0 bases from V and 2 bases from J, with 9 bases between. CDR1 is SGHRS, CDR2 YFSETQ, per germline. The CDR3 has 15 amino acids. This CDR3 reads CASSLGVFGNQPQHF. The CDR3 coding sequence is TGCGCCAGCAGCTTGGGGGTATTTGGCAATCAGCCCCAGCATTTT.

About this clonotype: A much larger clone lies a single base off, so this may be a read error. This chain connects TRBV7-2 to TRBJ2-3, with a possible D match to TRBD1 (6 bases). CDR3 size: 15 residues. CDR1 is SGHTA and CDR2 is FQGNSA in the germline V gene. Trimming took off 5 bases at V and 1 base at J, with 13 bases between the two ends. CDR3 coding DNA: TGTGCCAGCAGCCTAACAGGGAGTTGCACAGATACGCAGTATTTT. Translation: CASSLTGSCTDTQYF. The full variable domain, completed using reference TRBV7-2 and TRBJ2-3, is GAGVSQSPSNKVTEKGKDVELRCDPISGHTALYWYRQSLGQGLEFLIYFQGNSAPDKSGLPSDRFSAERTGGSVSTLTIQRTQQEDSAVYLCASSLTGSCTDTQYFGPGTRLTVL.

There are a few counts of this clonotype. J is TRBJ2-3 and V is TRBV24-1; D not certain. Germline V CDR1 and CDR2: KGHDR, SFDVKD. V dropped 3 bases and J dropped 3 bases, with 12 bases sitting between them. The length of the CDR3 is 15 residues. The CDR3 loop reads CATSDLVRGTDTQYF. The CDR3 bases are TGTGCCACCAGTGATCTGGTTCGAGGAACAGATACGCAGTATTTT.

This clonotype was detected only a few times. This chain connects TRBV5-1 to TRBJ2-1; no clear D gene. This CDR3 has 13 residues. Germline V gives CDR1 SGHRS, CDR2 YFSETQ. V was shortened by 3 bases and J by 5 bases, with 9 bases between the two germline ends. The CDR3 coding sequence is TGCGCCAGCAGCTCCCCCACCGACAATGAGCAGTTCTTC. This codes for CASSSPTDNEQFF. Full variable domain (outside the CDR3, taken from reference TRBV5-1 and TRBJ2-1): KAGVTQTPRYLIKTRGQQVTLSCSPISGHRSVSWYQQTPGQGLQFLFEYFSETQRNKGNFPGRFSGRQFSNSRSEMNVSTLELGDSALYLCASSSPTDNEQFFGPGTRLTVL.

There are many counts of this clonotype. The V gene is TRBV12-5, the J gene TRBJ2-1; D is unclear. Germline assignment: CDR1 LGHNT and CDR2 FRNRAP. The V end was cut by 3 bases, the J end by 5 bases, with 5 bases between. CDR3 length: 12 amino acids. The CDR3 loop reads CASGFPDNEQFF. For the CDR3, the DNA is TGTGCTAGTGGTTTCCCCGACAATGAGCAGTTCTTC.

At least ten counts were recorded for this clonotype. The chain joins TRBV28 to TRBJ2-7; TRBD2 aligns across 10 bases. The CDR3 has 17 residues. From germline, CDR1 is MDHEN and CDR2 SYDVKM. Losses at the gene ends were 2 bases for V and 0 bases for J; bases not matched to a gene: 7. The CDR3 DNA is TGTGCCAGCAGTTTAGGGCTAGCGGGAGTGGGCTCCTACGAGCAGTACTTC. Translation gives CASSLGLAGVGSYEQYF.

This clonotype occurred many times. This rearrangement joins TRBV9 to TRBJ2-7; no clear D. CDR1 SGDLS and CDR2 YYNGEE come from the germline V gene. The CDR3 is 15 residues long. V dropped 0 bases and J dropped 0 bases, with 10 bases sitting between them. The CDR3 nucleotides are TGTGCCAGCAGCGTAGGAGGCCCCAGCTCCTACGAGCAGTACTTC. Residues: CASSVGGPSSYEQYF. Full variable domain (rest looked up from reference TRBV9 and TRBJ2-7): DSGVTQTPKHLITATGQRVTLRCSPRSGDLSVYWYQQSLDQGLQFLIQYYNGEERAKGNILERFSAQQFPDLHSELNLSSLELGDSALYFCASSVGGPSSYEQYFGPGTRLTVT.

The chain has TRBV19 and TRBJ1-1; no clear D. V lost 6 bases and J lost 3, with 17 bases in between. CDR3 length: 15 residues. Germline V gives CDR1 LNHDA, CDR2 SQIVND (reference sequence). CDR3 in DNA: TGTGCCAGTAGCCTTGGACCGCGCCGGGACACTGAAGCTTTCTTT. Protein: CASSLGPRRDTEAFF. Variable domain in full (rest from reference TRBV19 and TRBJ1-1): DGGITQSPKYLFRKEGQNVTLSCEQNLNHDAMYWYRQDPGQGLRLIYYSQIVNDFQKGDIAEGYSVSREKKESFPLTVTSAQKNPTAFYLCASSLGPRRDTEAFFGQGTRLTVV.

Ten or more counts support this clonotype. This chain uses TRBV3-1 with TRBJ2-5, with 12 nucleotides matching TRBD1. After removal of 5 bases from V and 2 bases from J, the junction contained 3 bases not matched to a gene. The CDR3 has 15 residues. The germline V gene has CDR1 LGHDT and CDR2 YNNKEL (reference sequence). CDR3 sequence (DNA): TGTGCCAGCAGCAGGGACAGGGGGCGGCAAGAGACCCAGTACTTC. Protein product: CASSRDRGRQETQYF.

This clonotype was counted ten times or more. The genes are TRBV12-3 or TRBV12-4 and TRBJ2-1; D is uncertain. The CDR3 has 15 amino acids. V shed 5 bases and J shed 8 bases, with 19 bases lying between them. CDR3 protein: CASSAPPSPWDEQFF. CDR3 DNA sequence: TGTGCCAGCAGTGCACCTCCCTCCCCTTGGGATGAGCAGTTCTTC.

This clonotype was recorded a few times. The chain has TRBV6-1 and TRBJ2-1; 10 bases fit TRBD1. The trim removed 8 bases at V and 9 bases at J, leaving 13 bases unmatched. The CDR3 is made up of 15 amino acids. Looked up from germline, CDR1 is MNHNS and CDR2 is SASEGT. The CDR3: CASGDARTGGCEQFF. The CDR3 DNA follows: TGTGCCAGCGGCGACGCCCGGACAGGGGGTTGTGAGCAGTTCTTC.

In its sample, this clonotype was seen many times. The J gene is TRBJ2-3, the V gene TRBV3-1; tentative D call: TRBD2 (6 bases). This CDR3 spans 15 amino acids. V dropped 1 base and J dropped 0 bases, with 8 bases sitting between them. Per germline, CDR1 LGHDT and CDR2 YNNKEL (reference sequence). The CDR3 protein is CASSQGTSSTDTQYF. CDR3 in DNA: TGTGCCAGCAGCCAAGGTACTAGCAGCACAGATACGCAGTATTTT.

Only a few counts were recorded for this clonotype. The junction departs from germline at one end; a sequencing error may be responsible. The rearrangement joins TRBV4-3 to TRBJ1-1; D possibly corresponds to TRBD1 (6 bases). The CDR3 totals 15 residues. Germline CDR1 is LGHNA and CDR2 is YSLEER. CDR3 protein: CASSQDGGPNTEAFF. The CDR3 nucleotides read TGCGCCAGCAGCCAAGATGGGGGCCCAAACACTGAGGCTTTCTTT.

The chain combines TRBV4-1 with TRBJ2-7; no clear D. Between the trimmed V and J ends, which lost 0 bases and 7 bases, there was a span of 7 bases. Germline V gene data show CDR1 as MGHRA and CDR2 as YSYEKL. This CDR3 has 12 residues. The DNA of the CDR3 is TGCGCCAGCAGCCAAGATCTGAGTGAGCAGTACTTC. Amino acids: CASSQDLSEQYF.

Many counts were recorded for this clonotype. The V and J genes are TRBV4-1 and TRBJ2-5, with TRBD2 matching 12 bases. The J segment lost 4 bases and the V segment lost 0 bases, leaving 12 bases of the junction unmatched. Germline values: CDR1 MGHRA, CDR2 YSYEKL. The CDR3 runs 19 residues. CDR3 coding DNA: TGCGCCAGCAGCCAAGAAGCCCCCTGGACTAGCGGGAATGGAGAGACCCAGTACTTC. Translating it yields CASSQEAPWTSGNGETQYF.

This clonotype has a handful of counts. The chain combines TRBV7-3 with TRBJ2-1; no clear D. The germline gives CDR1 SGHTA, CDR2 FQGTGA. Trimming pared 2 bases from V and 10 bases from J, leaving 18 bases between. CDR3 length: 15 amino acids. The CDR3 protein is CASSLFAVAREEQFF. The CDR3 nucleotides read TGTGCCAGCAGCTTATTCGCGGTGGCCCGTGAGGAGCAGTTCTTC. The variable domain in full, with the rest retrieved from reference TRBV7-3 and TRBJ2-1, is GAGVSQTPSNKVTEKGKYVELRCDPISGHTALYWYRQSLGQGPEFLIYFQGTGAADDSGLPNDRFFAVRPEGSVSTLKIQRTERGDSAVYLCASSLFAVAREEQFFGPGTRLTVL.